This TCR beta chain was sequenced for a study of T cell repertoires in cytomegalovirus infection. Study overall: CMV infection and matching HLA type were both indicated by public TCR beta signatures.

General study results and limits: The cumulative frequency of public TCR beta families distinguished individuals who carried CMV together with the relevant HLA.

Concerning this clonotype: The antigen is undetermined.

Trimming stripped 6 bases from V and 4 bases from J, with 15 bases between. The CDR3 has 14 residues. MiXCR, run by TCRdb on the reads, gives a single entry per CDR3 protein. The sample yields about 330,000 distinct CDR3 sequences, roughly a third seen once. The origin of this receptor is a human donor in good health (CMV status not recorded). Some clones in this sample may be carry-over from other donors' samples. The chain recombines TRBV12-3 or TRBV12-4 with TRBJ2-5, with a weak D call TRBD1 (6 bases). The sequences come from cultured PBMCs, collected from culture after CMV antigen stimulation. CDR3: CASRFTGQRETQYF. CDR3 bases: TGTGCCAGCAGGTTTACTGGACAGAGAGAGACCCAGTACTTC.